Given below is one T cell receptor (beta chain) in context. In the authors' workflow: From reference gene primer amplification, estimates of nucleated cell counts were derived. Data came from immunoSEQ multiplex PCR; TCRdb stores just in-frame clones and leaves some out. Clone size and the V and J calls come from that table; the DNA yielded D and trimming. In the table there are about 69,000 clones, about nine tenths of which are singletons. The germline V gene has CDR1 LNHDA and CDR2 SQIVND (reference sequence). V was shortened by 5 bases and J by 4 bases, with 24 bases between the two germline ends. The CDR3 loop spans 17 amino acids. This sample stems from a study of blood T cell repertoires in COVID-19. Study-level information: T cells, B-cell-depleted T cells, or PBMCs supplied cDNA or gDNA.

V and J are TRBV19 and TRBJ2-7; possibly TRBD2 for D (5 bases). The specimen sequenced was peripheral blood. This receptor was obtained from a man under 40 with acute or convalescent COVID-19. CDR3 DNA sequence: TGTGCCAGTAGTCTCCCCCCATTGGGGAGCGGAACTTACGAGCAGTACTTC. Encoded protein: CASSLPPLGSGTYEQYF.